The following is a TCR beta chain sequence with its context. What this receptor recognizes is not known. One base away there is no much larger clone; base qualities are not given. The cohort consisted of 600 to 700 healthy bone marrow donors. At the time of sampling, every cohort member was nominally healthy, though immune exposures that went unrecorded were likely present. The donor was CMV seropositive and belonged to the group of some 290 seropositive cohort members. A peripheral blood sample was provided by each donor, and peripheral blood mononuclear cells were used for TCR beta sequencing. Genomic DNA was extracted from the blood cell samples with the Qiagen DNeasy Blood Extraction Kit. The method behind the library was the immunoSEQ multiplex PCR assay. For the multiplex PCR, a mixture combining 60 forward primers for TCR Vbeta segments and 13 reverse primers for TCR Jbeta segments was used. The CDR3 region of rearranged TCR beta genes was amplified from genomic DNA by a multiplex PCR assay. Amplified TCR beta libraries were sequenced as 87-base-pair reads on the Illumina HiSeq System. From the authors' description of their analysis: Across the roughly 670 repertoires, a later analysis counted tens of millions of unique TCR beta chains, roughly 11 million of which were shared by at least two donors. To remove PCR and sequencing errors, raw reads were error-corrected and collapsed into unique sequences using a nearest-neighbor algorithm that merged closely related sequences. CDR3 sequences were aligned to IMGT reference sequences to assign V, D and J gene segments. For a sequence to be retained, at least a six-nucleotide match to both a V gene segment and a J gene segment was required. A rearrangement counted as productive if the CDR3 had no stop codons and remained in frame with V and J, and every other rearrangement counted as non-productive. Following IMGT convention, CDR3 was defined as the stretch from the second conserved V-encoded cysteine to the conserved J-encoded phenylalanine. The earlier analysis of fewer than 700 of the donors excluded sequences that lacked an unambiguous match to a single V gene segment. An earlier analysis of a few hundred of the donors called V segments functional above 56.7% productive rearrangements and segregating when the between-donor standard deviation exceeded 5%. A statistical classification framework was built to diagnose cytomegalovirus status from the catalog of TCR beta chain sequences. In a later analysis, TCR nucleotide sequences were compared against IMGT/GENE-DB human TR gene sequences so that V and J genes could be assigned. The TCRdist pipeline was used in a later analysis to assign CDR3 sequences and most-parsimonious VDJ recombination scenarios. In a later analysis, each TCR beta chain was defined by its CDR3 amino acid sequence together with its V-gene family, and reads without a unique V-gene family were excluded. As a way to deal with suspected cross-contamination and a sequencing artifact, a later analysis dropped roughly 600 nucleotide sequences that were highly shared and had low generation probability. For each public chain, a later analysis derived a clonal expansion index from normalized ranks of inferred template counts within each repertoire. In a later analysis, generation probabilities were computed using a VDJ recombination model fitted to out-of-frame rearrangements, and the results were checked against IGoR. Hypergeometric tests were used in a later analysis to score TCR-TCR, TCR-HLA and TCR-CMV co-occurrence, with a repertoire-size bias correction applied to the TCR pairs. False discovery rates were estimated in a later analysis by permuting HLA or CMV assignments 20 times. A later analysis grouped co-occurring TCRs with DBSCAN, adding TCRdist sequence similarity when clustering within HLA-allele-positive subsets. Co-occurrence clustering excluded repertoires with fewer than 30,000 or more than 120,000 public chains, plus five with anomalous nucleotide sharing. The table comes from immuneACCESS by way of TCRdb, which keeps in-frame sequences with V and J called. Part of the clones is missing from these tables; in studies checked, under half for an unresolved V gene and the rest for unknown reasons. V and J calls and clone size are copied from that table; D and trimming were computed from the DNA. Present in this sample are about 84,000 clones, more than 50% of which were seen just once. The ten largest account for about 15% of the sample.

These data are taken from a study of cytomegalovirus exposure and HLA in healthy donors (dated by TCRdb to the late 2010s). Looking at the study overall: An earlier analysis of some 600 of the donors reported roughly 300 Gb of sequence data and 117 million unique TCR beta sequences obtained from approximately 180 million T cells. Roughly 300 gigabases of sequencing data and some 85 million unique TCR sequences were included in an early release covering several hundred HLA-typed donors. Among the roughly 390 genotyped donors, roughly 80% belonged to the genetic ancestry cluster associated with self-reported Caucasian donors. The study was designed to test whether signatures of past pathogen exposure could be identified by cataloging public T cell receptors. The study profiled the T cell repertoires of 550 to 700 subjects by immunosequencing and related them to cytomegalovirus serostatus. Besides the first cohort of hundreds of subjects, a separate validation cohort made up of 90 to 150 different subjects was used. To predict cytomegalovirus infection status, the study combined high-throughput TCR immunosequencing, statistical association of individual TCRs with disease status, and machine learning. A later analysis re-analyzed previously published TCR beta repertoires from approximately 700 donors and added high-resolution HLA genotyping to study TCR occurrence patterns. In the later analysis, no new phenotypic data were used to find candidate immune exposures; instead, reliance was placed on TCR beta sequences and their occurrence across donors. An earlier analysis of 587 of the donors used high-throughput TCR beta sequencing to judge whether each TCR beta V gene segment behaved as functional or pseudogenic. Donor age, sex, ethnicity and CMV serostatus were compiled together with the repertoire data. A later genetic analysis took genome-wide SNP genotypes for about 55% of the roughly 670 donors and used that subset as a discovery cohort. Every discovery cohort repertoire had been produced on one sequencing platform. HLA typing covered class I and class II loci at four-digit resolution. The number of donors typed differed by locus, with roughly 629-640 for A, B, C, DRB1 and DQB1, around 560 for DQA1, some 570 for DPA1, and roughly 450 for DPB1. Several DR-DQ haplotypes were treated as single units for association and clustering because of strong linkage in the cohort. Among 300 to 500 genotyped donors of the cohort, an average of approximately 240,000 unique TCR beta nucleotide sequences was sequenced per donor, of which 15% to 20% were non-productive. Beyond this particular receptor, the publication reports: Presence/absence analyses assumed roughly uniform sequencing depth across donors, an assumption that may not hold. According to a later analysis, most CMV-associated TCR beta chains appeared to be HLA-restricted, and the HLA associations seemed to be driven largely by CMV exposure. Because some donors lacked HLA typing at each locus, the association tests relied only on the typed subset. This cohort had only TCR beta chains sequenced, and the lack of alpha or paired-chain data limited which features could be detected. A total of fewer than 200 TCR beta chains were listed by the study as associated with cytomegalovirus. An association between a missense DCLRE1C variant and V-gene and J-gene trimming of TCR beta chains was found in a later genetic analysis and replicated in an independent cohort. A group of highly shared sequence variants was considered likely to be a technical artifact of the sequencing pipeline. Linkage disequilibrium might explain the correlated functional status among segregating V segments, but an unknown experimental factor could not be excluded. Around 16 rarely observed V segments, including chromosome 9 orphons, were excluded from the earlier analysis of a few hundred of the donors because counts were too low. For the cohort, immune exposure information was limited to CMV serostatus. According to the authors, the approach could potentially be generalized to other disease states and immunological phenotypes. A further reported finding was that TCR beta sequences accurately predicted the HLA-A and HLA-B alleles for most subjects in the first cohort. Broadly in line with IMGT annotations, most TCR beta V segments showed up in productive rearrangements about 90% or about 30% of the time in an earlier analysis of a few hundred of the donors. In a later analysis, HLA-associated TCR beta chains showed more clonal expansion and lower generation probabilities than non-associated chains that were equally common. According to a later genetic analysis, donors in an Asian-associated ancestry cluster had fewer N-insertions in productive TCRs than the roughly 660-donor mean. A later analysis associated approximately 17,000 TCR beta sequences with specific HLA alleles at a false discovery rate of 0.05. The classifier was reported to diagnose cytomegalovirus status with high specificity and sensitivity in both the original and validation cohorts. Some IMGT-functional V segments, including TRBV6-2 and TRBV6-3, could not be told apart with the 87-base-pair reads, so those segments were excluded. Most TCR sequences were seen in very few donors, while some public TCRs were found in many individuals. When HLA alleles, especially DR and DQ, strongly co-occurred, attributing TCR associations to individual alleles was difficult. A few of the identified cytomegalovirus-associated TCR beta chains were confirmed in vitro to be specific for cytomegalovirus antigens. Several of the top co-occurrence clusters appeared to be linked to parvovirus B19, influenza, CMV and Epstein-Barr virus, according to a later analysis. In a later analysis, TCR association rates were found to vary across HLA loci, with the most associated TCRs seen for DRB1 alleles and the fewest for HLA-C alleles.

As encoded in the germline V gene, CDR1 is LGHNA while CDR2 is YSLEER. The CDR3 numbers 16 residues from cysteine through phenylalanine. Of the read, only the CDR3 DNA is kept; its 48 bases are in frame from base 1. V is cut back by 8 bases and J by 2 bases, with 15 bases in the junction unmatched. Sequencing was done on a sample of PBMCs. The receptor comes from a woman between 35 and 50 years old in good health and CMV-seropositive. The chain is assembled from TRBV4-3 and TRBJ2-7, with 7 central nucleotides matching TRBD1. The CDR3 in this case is CASSHQVGDSPYEQYF. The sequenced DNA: TGCGCCAGCTCCCATCAAGTCGGGGACAGCCCCTACGAGCAGTACTTC.